This T cell receptor beta chain was documented in a study of OX40 agonist ivuxolimab in advanced cancers. About the research overall: One hepatocellular carcinoma and two cutaneous melanoma patients partially responded.

Study-level results: The specificity for antigen of the expanded peripheral T cells was not determined. Expanded clones were, on average, more numerous among CD8+ T cells than CD4+.

To note about this clone: Its target is unknown.

Profiled with immunoSEQ multiplex PCR; TCRdb holds only in-frame clones, not every one. The sample yields 50,000 to 70,000 clones, roughly 90% seen once. The CDR3 totals 15 residues. With 7 bases clipped from V and 0 bases from J, the junction kept 9 bases outside the gene matches. Per the germline V gene, CDR1 is MNHEY and CDR2 is SMNVEV (reference sequence). This specimen consisted of CD4+ or CD8+ T cells sorted from blood, obtained in a trial of the OX40 agonist ivuxolimab. This sequence joins TRBV27 and TRBJ2-7; 7 nucleotides agree with TRBD2. This TCR derives from an adult with an advanced solid tumor such as melanoma, head and neck, liver or kidney cancer. CDR3 nucleotide sequence: TGTGCCAGCAAGAATGGCGGGAGCAGCTCCTACGAGCAGTACTTC. Translating gives CASKNGGSSSYEQYF.